The 32 T cell receptor beta chains below were found in one sample sequenced in a study of regulatory T cells in long-lasting Graves disease. Time point: newly diagnosed GD, antithyroid drugs for less than 3 months. PBMCs were the source of the RNA used for TCR sequencing. The authors built TCR beta libraries using iRepertoire HTBI primers and Arm-PCR of CDR3 regions. From the multiplex PCR reads, TCRdb called clonotypes with MiXCR, one entry per CDR3 protein. Of 400,000 to 500,000 distinct CDR3 sequences listed, 16% are singletons. A further study also used this sample, focusing on T cells in Graves' hyperthyroidism and ophthalmopathy.

Material: peripheral blood mononuclear cells (PBMCs), obtained at new diagnosis, from a patient treated with antithyroid drugs. These receptors were taken from a young woman with Graves disease.

The CDR3 region is CASSLRWTSGTVGSYNEQFF. The CDR3 region has the DNA TGTGCCAGCAGCTTACGTTGGACTAGCGGGACCGTAGGATCCTACAATGAGCAGTTCTTC. V usage is TRBV7-9 and J usage is TRBJ2-1, with TRBD2 matching 12 bases. This CDR3 comprises 20 residues. Trimming cost V 2 bases and J 1 base; bases outside gene matches: 12. CDR1 and CDR2 (germline): SEHNR, FQNEAQ (reference sequence). Looking up the rest from reference TRBV7-9 and TRBJ2-1 gives the full variable domain: DTGVSQNPRHKITKRGQNVTFRCDPISEHNRLYWYRQTLGQGPEFLTYFQNEAQLEKSRLLSDRFSAERPKGSFSTLEIQRTEQGDSAMYLCASSLRWTSGTVGSYNEQFFGPGTRLTVL.

V gene TRBV5-1 combines with J gene TRBJ2-1, with 14 bases lining up with TRBD2. CDR3 length: 20 amino acids. From germline, CDR1 is SGHRS and CDR2 YFSETQ. V shed 6 bases, J shed 4 bases, and the junction held 18 bases outside the gene matches. CDR3 in amino acids: CASIDTPGLAGAIGYNEQFF. The CDR3 DNA follows: TGCGCCAGCATTGATACTCCGGGACTAGCGGGAGCGATTGGTTACAATGAGCAGTTCTTC. The whole variable domain, remainder taken from reference TRBV5-1 and TRBJ2-1, is KAGVTQTPRYLIKTRGQQVTLSCSPISGHRSVSWYQQTPGQGLQFLFEYFSETQRNKGNFPGRFSGRQFSNSRSEMNVSTLELGDSALYLCASIDTPGLAGAIGYNEQFFGPGTRLTVL.

The rearrangement joins TRBV29-1 to TRBJ2-6; the match to TRBD2 covers 10 bases. The V and J ends lost 7 bases and 0 bases, in that order; junction bases with no gene match: 15. The CDR3 has 19 residues. Germline V CDR1 and CDR2: SQVTM, ANQGSEA. In DNA form, the CDR3 reads TGCAGCGCCCTGAGCGGGGGGGGGACAGGACACTCTGGGGCCAACGTCCTGACTTTC. The encoded protein is CSALSGGGTGHSGANVLTF. Based on the CDR3 plus reference TRBV29-1 and TRBJ2-6, the full variable domain is SAVISQKPSRDICQRGTSLTIQCQVDSQVTMMFWYRQQPGQSLTLIATANQGSEATYESGFVIDKFPISRPNLTFSTLTVSNMSPEDSSIYLCSALSGGGTGHSGANVLTFGAGSRLTVL.

This clonotype has a count of ten or more. The V gene is TRBV7-2, the J gene TRBJ2-7, with D unclear. Trimming pared 5 bases from V and 2 bases from J, leaving 13 bases between. CDR3 size: 14 residues. Per germline, CDR1 SGHTA and CDR2 FQGNSA. CDR3 sequence (DNA): TGTGCCAGCAGCCCCACGTTTCGAGCCTACGAGCAGTACTTC. It encodes CASSPTFRAYEQYF.

This clonotype was seen repeatedly, ten times or more. This chain joins TRBV24-1 and TRBJ1-2; D unresolved. V gave up 4 bases and J gave up 5 bases, with 7 bases separating them. CDR3 length: 12 residues. Germline loops: CDR1 KGHDR, CDR2 SFDVKD. The CDR3, as DNA: TGTGCCACCAGTGACAGCGGGTATGGCTACACCTTC. Protein sequence: CATSDSGYGYTF.

This clonotype was counted between two and nine times. V and J are TRBV5-1 and TRBJ2-3; D perhaps matches TRBD2 (5 bases). The CDR3 runs 14 residues. V lost 4 bases and J 2 bases, leaving 11 bases between the germline ends. The germline CDR1 and CDR2 sequences are SGHRS and YFSETQ. For the CDR3, the DNA is TGCGCCAGCAGCAGAAACCGGGACACAGATACGCAGTATTTT. Its protein product is CASSRNRDTDTQYF.

In its sample, this clonotype was seen many times. The V call is TRBV10-3, the J call TRBJ1-1; D is unresolved. Trimming removed 5 bases at V and 0 bases at J, with 10 bases between. Germline CDR1 reads ENHRY; CDR2 reads SYGVKD. This CDR3 comprises 14 residues. DNA of the CDR3: TGTGCCATCAGTTCGGCCAGGATGAACACTGAAGCTTTCTTT. Its protein product is CAISSARMNTEAFF.

This clonotype was counted at least ten times. V usage is TRBV5-1 and J usage is TRBJ2-1; tentative D call: TRBD2 (6 bases). Germline lookup yields CDR1 SGHRS and CDR2 YFSETQ. The ends were cut back, 1 base at V and 9 bases at J, with 17 bases in the middle. There are 15 residues in the CDR3. The CDR3 DNA reads as TGCGCCAGCAGCTTGATATTGTCTAGCGCAGGTGAGCAGTTCTTC. Translating gives CASSLILSSAGEQFF.

There are many counts of this clonotype. The chain carries TRBV11-2 and TRBJ2-3; D uncertain. CDR3 size: 14 residues. The V gene's germline CDR1 is SGHAT and CDR2 FQNNGV. Deletions cut 1 base from V and 4 bases from J, with 9 bases between. The CDR3 loop is CASSLVGAADTQYF. The CDR3 DNA reads TGTGCCAGCAGCTTAGTAGGAGCCGCAGATACGCAGTATTTT.

There are many counts of this clonotype. The chain employs TRBV7-9 and TRBJ2-1; D is uncertain. Germline V gives CDR1 SEHNR, CDR2 FQNEAQ (reference sequence). This CDR3 is 15 amino acids long. V shed 0 bases and J shed 5 bases, with 11 bases lying between them. CDR3 sequence reads: CASSLANERNNEQFF. CDR3 DNA sequence: TGTGCCAGCAGCTTAGCCAATGAGAGGAACAATGAGCAGTTCTTC. The variable domain in full, with the rest retrieved from reference TRBV7-9 and TRBJ2-1, is DTGVSQNPRHKITKRGQNVTFRCDPISEHNRLYWYRQTLGQGPEFLTYFQNEAQLEKSRLLSDRFSAERPKGSFSTLEIQRTEQGDSAMYLCASSLANERNNEQFFGPGTRLTVL.

This clonotype was detected a few times. J is TRBJ2-3 and V is TRBV19, with a tentative D call TRBD2 (5 bases). V gave up 3 bases and J gave up 0 bases, with 13 bases separating them. CDR3 length: 16 amino acids. Germline V lookup: CDR1 LNHDA, CDR2 SQIVND (reference sequence). The DNA of the CDR3 is TGTGCCAGTAGTATGGGCGGACTTACTAGCACAGATACGCAGTATTTT. It is translated as CASSMGGLTSTDTQYF.

V and J are TRBV20-1 and TRBJ1-1; 8 nucleotides match TRBD1. V shed 2 bases and J 10 bases; nucleotides not matched to a gene: 18. The germline V gene has CDR1 DFQATT and CDR2 SNEGSKA (reference sequence). The CDR3 length is 16 residues. The CDR3 protein is CSARNPYPGQGPGAFF. Written as DNA, the CDR3 is TGCAGTGCTAGAAATCCTTACCCTGGACAGGGACCGGGAGCTTTCTTT.

A note on this clonotype: This clone may be a read error of a much larger clone one base away. The gene calls are TRBV6-5 and TRBJ2-1, with TRBD2 matching 10 bases. The CDR3 is made up of 15 amino acids. Germline CDR1 is MNHEY and CDR2 is SVGAGI. DNA for the CDR3: TGTACCAGCAGTTACTCGGCTAGCGGGAGTAATGAGCAGTTCTTC. Amino acids: CTSSYSASGSNEQFF.

This clonotype was counted between two and nine times. V and J are TRBV30 and TRBJ1-5, with D tentatively TRBD1 (5 bases). The CDR3 contains 14 residues. V lost 2 bases and J 1 base, leaving 9 bases between the germline ends. Germline values: CDR1 GTSNPN, CDR2 SVGIG (reference sequence). The CDR3 is CAWSYGDSNQPQHF. The CDR3, as DNA: TGTGCCTGGAGTTACGGGGACAGCAATCAGCCCCAGCATTTT.

The chain recombines TRBV6-1 with TRBJ2-5; a weak D match, TRBD2 (5 bases). The CDR3 is 14 residues long. The germline V gene has CDR1 MNHNS and CDR2 SASEGT. V gave up 6 bases and J gave up 0 bases, with 11 bases separating them. CDR3 coding DNA: TGTGCCAGCAGCCCCGTGGGAGACCAAGAGACCCAGTACTTC. It yields the protein CASSPVGDQETQYF.

Ten or more counts support this clonotype. The genes are TRBV7-2 and TRBJ1-5, with a possible D match to TRBD1 (6 bases). This CDR3 spans 14 amino acids. V was trimmed by 5 bases and J by 2 bases, leaving 10 bases between them. The germline gives CDR1 SGHTA, CDR2 FQGNSA. The CDR3 nucleotides read TGTGCCAGCAGCACTGGACAGCGCAATCAGCCCCAGCATTTT. It specifies CASSTGQRNQPQHF.

This clonotype was recorded a few times. The J gene is TRBJ2-7, the V gene TRBV6-1; D is perhaps TRBD1 (5 bases). The CDR3 is made up of 12 amino acids. Germline CDR1 is MNHNS and CDR2 is SASEGT. Trimming pared 6 bases from V and 3 bases from J, leaving 9 bases between. Written as DNA, the CDR3 is TGTGCCAGCAGGGACATCTACTACGAGCAGTACTTC. Translation: CASRDIYYEQYF.

This clonotype was counted between two and nine times. V usage is TRBV5-5 and J usage is TRBJ2-1, with 8 positions matching TRBD2. V lost 4 bases and J lost 3; bases outside the gene matches: 9. The germline CDR1 and CDR2 sequences are SGHKS and YYEKEE (reference sequence). This CDR3 comprises 16 residues. The CDR3 is CASSALLAGLYNEQFF. The CDR3 DNA reads as TGTGCCAGCAGCGCACTGTTAGCGGGGCTCTACAATGAGCAGTTCTTC.

This clonotype has ten or more counts. The gene calls are TRBV7-2 and TRBJ2-1; TRBD2 agrees at 10 bases. Germline CDR1 reads SGHTA; CDR2 reads FQGNSA. The CDR3 is made up of 17 amino acids. J lost 7 bases, V lost 2 bases, and 11 bases had no gene match. CDR3 sequence: CASSLPKPGLALNEQFF. The CDR3 DNA follows: TGTGCCAGCAGCTTACCCAAGCCGGGACTAGCGTTAAATGAGCAGTTCTTC.

This clonotype has just a few counts. The rearrangement joins TRBV7-3 to TRBJ2-2; TRBD1 is a possible D gene (6 bases). Germline loops: CDR1 SGHTA, CDR2 FQGTGA. The CDR3 spans 14 residues. The V end lost 6 bases, the J end lost 3 bases, and 11 bases lay between the germline ends. The CDR3 DNA sequence: TGTGCCAGCAGTCAGGGGTCTTACACCGGGGAGCTGTTTTTT. Translating gives CASSQGSYTGELFF.

This clonotype has at least ten counts. The V and J genes are TRBV11-1 and TRBJ2-6; D may be TRBD1 (5 bases). Germline-derived CDR1 and CDR2 are SGHAT and FQDESV (reference sequence). V lost 5 bases to trimming and J lost 3 bases, with 14 bases between them. CDR3 length: 16 amino acids. The CDR3 here is CASSPPQGSGANVLTF. CDR3 bases: TGTGCCAGCAGCCCGCCCCAGGGAAGTGGGGCCAACGTCCTGACTTTC.

This clonotype has a handful of counts. V usage is TRBV6-5 and J usage is TRBJ2-1; D tentatively fits TRBD1 or TRBD2 (5 bases each). V lost 3 bases to trimming and J lost 8 bases, with 17 bases between them. Per the germline V gene, CDR1 is MNHEY and CDR2 is SVGAGI. The CDR3 is 15 amino acids. The CDR3 nucleotides read TGTGCCAGCAGTTATAGAGGGGACCGGCGCGATGAGCAGTTCTTC. As protein: CASSYRGDRRDEQFF.

Concerning this clonotype itself: A much larger clone is a single base away; this may be a read error. Here the CDR3 omits its conserved ending phenylalanine or tryptophan, so a read error is the likely source. This sequence joins TRBV24-1 and TRBJ1-1, with 7 positions matching TRBD1. Germline V gene sequence: CDR1 KGHDR, CDR2 SFDVKD. V shed 9 bases and J 2 bases; nucleotides not matched to a gene: 5. The CDR3 has 13 amino acids. The DNA of the CDR3 is TGTGCCACCCGACAGGGTATAAACACTGAAGCTTTCCTT. It specifies CATRQGINTEAFL.

The gene calls are TRBV29-1 and TRBJ2-7; either TRBD1 or TRBD2 may fit D (5 bases each). V lost 5 bases and J lost 6, with 20 bases in between. Germline loops: CDR1 SQVTM, CDR2 ANQGSEA. CDR3 length equals 14 residues. The chain's CDR3 is CSVTEGRLGGEQYF. The DNA of the CDR3 is TGCAGCGTTACCGAGGGCCGTCTTGGGGGCGAGCAGTACTTC.

This clonotype has only a few counts. J is TRBJ1-3 and V is TRBV7-2; 11 bases align to TRBD1. CDR1 is SGHTA and CDR2 is FQGNSA in the germline V gene. There are 15 residues in the CDR3. V lost 5 bases and J lost 4; bases outside the gene matches: 4. The CDR3 here is CASSVDRGPGNTIYF. DNA of the CDR3: TGTGCCAGCAGCGTGGACAGGGGGCCGGGAAACACCATATATTTT.

This clonotype was detected many times. The J gene is TRBJ1-1, the V gene TRBV7-2, with D unresolved. The length of the CDR3 is 13 residues. Looked up from germline, CDR1 is SGHTA and CDR2 is FQGNSA. The V and J ends lost 1 base and 3 bases respectively, with 6 bases between them. Here the CDR3 DNA reads TGTGCCAGCAGCTTAGAGGCCGACACTGAAGCTTTCTTT. Amino acids: CASSLEADTEAFF.

This clonotype was counted a single time. It differs at one base from a far larger clone, so likely a read error. The rearrangement joins TRBV7-9 to TRBJ2-1, with D possibly matching TRBD2 (6 bases). The J call may be incorrect, as the DNA end agrees better with TRBJ2-5. This CDR3 is built from 13 residues. Germline values: CDR1 SEHNR, CDR2 FQNEAQ (reference sequence). Written as DNA, the CDR3 is TGTGCCAGCAGCCTATCTAGCGAAGAGATCCAGTACTTC. It translates to CASSLSSEEIQYF.

This clonotype was seen only a few times. The V and J genes are TRBV7-9 and TRBJ2-1, with D perhaps matching TRBD1 or TRBD2 (7 bases each). V was cut by 4 bases and J by 7 bases, with 20 bases left in between. This CDR3 comprises 16 residues. From germline, CDR1 is SEHNR and CDR2 FQNEAQ (reference sequence). DNA for the CDR3: TGTGCCAGCAGCTCAGGGGGGGGGAGCCGTGGAAATGAGCAGTTCTTC. It encodes CASSSGGGSRGNEQFF.

This clonotype appeared many times. The chain links TRBV3-1 to TRBJ2-7; no clear D. The germline V gene encodes CDR1 LGHDT and CDR2 YNNKEL (reference sequence). Trimming stripped 5 bases from V and 0 bases from J, with 14 bases between. The CDR3 runs 15 residues. The CDR3 sequence: CASSGRRLASYEQYF. The CDR3 DNA reads TGTGCCAGCAGCGGGCGCAGACTGGCCTCCTACGAGCAGTACTTC.

Ten or more counts support this clonotype. The J gene is TRBJ2-1, the V gene TRBV7-2; no firm D call. Trimming left V 0 bases short and J 5 bases short, with 5 bases between. This CDR3 comprises 13 residues. Germline values: CDR1 SGHTA, CDR2 FQGNSA. CDR3 bases: TGTGCCAGCAGCTTAGCTGTTAACAATGAGCAGTTCTTC. This codes for CASSLAVNNEQFF.

For this clonotype: This likely came from a read error, as a far larger clone is one base away. The V and J genes are TRBV3-1 and TRBJ2-7; a weak D match, TRBD2 (7 bases). This CDR3 contains 15 residues. Trimming shortened V by 3 bases and J by 8 bases, and 20 bases separated the two germline ends. The germline V gene has CDR1 LGHDT and CDR2 YNNKEL (reference sequence). The CDR3 spells CASSHGGAGLAKQYF. CDR3 in DNA: TGTGCCAGCAGCCATGGGGGGGCAGGTTTGGCCAAGCAGTACTTC.

This clonotype was observed many times. The rearrangement joins TRBV7-3 to TRBJ1-1; D perhaps matches TRBD1 (6 bases). Germline assignment: CDR1 SGHTA and CDR2 FQGTGA. Trimming removed 5 bases at V and 0 bases at J, with 25 bases between. This CDR3 is 19 amino acids long. Here the CDR3 reads CASSPLLIGGHLMNTEAFF. The CDR3 DNA follows: TGTGCCAGCAGCCCATTATTGATCGGGGGGCACCTAATGAACACTGAAGCTTTCTTT. Full variable domain (remainder filled in from reference TRBV7-3 and TRBJ1-1): GAGVSQTPSNKVTEKGKYVELRCDPISGHTALYWYRQSLGQGPEFLIYFQGTGAADDSGLPNDRFFAVRPEGSVSTLKIQRTERGDSAVYLCASSPLLIGGHLMNTEAFFGQGTRLTVV.